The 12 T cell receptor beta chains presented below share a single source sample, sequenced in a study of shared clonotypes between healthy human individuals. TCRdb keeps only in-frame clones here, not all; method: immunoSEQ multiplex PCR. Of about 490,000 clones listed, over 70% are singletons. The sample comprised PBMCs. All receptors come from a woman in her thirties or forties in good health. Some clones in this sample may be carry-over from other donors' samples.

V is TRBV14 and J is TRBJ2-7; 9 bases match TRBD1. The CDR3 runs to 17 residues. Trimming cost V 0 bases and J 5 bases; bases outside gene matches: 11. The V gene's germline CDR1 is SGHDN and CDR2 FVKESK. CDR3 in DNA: TGTGCCAGCAGCCAAGATTCCCCTCCACAGGGGGCCCACGAGCAGTACTTC. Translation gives CASSQDSPPQGAHEQYF.

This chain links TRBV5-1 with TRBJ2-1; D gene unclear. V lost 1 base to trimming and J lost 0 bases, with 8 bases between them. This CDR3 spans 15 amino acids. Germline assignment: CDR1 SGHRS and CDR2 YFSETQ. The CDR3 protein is CASSLIQSSYNEQFF. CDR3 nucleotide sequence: TGCGCCAGCAGCTTGATACAGAGCTCCTACAATGAGCAGTTCTTC.

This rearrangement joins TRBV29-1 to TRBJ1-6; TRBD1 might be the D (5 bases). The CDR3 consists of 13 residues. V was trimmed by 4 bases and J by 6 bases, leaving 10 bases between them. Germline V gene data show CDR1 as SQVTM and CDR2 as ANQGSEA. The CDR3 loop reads CSVAGNINSPLHF. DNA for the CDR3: TGCAGCGTTGCAGGGAATATTAATTCACCCCTCCACTTT.

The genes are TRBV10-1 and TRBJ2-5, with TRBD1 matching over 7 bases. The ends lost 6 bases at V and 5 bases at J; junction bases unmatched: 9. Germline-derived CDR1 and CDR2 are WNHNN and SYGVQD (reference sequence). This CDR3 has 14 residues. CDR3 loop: CASSLLDRLETQYF. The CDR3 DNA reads TGCGCCAGCAGCCTCCTGGACAGGTTGGAGACCCAGTACTTC.

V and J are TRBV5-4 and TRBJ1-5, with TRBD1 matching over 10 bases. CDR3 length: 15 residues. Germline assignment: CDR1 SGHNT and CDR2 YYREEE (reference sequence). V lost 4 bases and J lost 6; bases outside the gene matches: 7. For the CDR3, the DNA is TGTGCCAGCAGCCTCGACAGGGGGCGAGGTCAGCCCCAGCATTTT. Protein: CASSLDRGRGQPQHF.

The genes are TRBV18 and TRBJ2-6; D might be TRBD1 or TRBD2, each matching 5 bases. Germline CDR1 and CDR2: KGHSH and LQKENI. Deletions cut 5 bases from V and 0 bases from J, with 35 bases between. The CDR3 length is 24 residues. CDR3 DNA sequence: TGTGCCAGCTCAACCCCCGACGGGGCCCAGGTCCCGCTATCTCACCTCTCTGGGGCCAACGTCCTGACTTTC. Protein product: CASSTPDGAQVPLSHLSGANVLTF.

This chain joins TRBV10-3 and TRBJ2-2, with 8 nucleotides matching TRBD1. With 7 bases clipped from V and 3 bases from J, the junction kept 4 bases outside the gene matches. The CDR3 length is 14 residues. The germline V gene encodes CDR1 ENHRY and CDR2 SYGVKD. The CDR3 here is CAITPTGDTGELFF. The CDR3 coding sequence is TGTGCCATCACCCCGACAGGGGACACCGGGGAGCTGTTTTTT.

In DNA, the CDR3 is TGTGCCACCAGAAGCAGAGCGTGGGACAGGTCCGCGTTCTACTTC. This codes for CATRSRAWDRSAFYF. The chain uses TRBV15 and TRBJ2-5; 8 positions match TRBD1. V was clipped by 6 bases and J by 14 bases; unmatched bases: 20. Germline lookup yields CDR1 LNHNV and CDR2 YYDKDF (reference sequence). The CDR3 has 15 residues. Complete variable domain (other parts from reference TRBV15 and TRBJ2-5): DAMVIQNPRYQVTQFGKPVTLSCSQTLNHNVMYWYQQKSSQAPKLLFHYYDKDFNNEADTPDNFQSRRPNTSFCFLDIRSPGLGDTAMYLCATRSRAWDRSAFYFGPGTRLLVL.

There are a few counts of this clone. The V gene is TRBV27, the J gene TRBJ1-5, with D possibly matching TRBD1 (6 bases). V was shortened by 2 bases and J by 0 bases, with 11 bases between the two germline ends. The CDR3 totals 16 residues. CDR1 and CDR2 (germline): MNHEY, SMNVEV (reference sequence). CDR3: CASSLRGDYSNQPQHF. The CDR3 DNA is TGTGCCAGCAGTTTAAGGGGGGATTATAGCAATCAGCCCCAGCATTTT.

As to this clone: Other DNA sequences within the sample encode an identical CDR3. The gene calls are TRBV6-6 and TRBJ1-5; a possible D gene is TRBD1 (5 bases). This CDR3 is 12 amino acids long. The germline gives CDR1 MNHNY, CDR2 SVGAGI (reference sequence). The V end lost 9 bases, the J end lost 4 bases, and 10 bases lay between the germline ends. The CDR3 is CASTQGNQPQHF. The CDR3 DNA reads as TGTGCCAGTACCCAGGGAAATCAGCCCCAGCATTTT.

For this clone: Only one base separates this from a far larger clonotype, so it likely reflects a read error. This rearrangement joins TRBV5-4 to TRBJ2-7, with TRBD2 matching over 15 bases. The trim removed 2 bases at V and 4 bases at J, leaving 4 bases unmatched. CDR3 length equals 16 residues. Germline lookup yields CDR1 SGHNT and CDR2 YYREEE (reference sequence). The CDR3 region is CASSFGGTSGRYEQYF. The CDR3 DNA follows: TGTGCCAGCAGCTTCGGAGGGACTAGCGGGAGGTACGAGCAGTACTTC.

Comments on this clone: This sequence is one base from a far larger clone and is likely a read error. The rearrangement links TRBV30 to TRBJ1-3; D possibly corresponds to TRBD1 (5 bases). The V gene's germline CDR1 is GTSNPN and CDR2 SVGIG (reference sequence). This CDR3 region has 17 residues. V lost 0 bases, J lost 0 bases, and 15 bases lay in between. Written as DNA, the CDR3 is TGTGCCTGGAGTGTTAGGGGTTGGTATATCTCTGGAAACACCATATATTTT. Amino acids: CAWSVRGWYISGNTIYF.